This TCR beta chain emerged from a study of blood T cell repertoires in COVID-19 (dated by TCRdb to the early 2020s). For the wider study: Samples from collaborators originated in the United States, Italy and Spain and spanned both the acute and convalescent phases of COVID-19. The material from the prospective study consisted of cDNA or gDNA derived from T cells, B-cell-depleted T cells, or PBMCs. Subjects who had been exposed to COVID-19, were actively infected with it, or had recovered from it provided the deeply sampled blood TCRbeta repertoires that made up the dataset. A freely available public database, intended as a resource for researchers studying the immune response to SARS-CoV-2, is where the repertoires were released. Samples were obtained from the ongoing ImmuneRACE study (first 160 participants) and from 1,254 subjects provided by 6 global collaborators. Sample metadata almost always included a de-identified subject ID, COVID-19 status, age in years and sex. Where available, HLA class I and class II types were taken from metadata supplied by the sample provider and were not determined by assay-based typing.

Findings and caveats that apply to the study as a whole: The amount of clinical and demographic metadata varied by source and participant and was provided uncurated.

Participants in the prospective study were aged roughly 18 to 89 years, lived in 20 to 30 United States geographic areas, and enrolled through a virtual design. Cohort assignment in the prospective study relied on participant-reported clinical history from a screening survey and a study questionnaire. A participant counted as exposed if, within 2 weeks of entering the study, that participant had been in contact with someone who had a PCR-confirmed or clinician-diagnosed COVID-19 case. In the prospective study, mobile phlebotomists collected whole blood, serum and a nasopharyngeal or oropharyngeal swab from each participant. Participants in the prospective study had the option to provide additional blood draws and questionnaires over a 2-month period. Blood samples from the prospective study were shipped frozen or at room temperature prior to DNA extraction. TCRbeta CDR3 regions were amplified from genomic DNA by means of the immunoSEQ Assay, a bias-controlled multiplex PCR. In the original analysis: The number of nucleated cells in each sample was estimated by amplification of reference gene primers within the assay. To quantify the absolute abundance of each unique TCRbeta CDR3 rearrangement, sequence reads were collapsed and filtered. For each sample, productive Simpson clonality was calculated by taking the square root of Simpson's diversity index across productive rearrangements. Entries here come from immuneACCESS through TCRdb and include only in-frame sequences with V and J called. Some clones fail to appear in such tables; in the studies checked, an unresolved V gene covers under half of the shortfall, and the cause of the remainder is unknown. V, J and clone size were drawn from that table, and D and trimming were deduced from the DNA. The sample profile shows 400,000 to 500,000 clones; around nine tenths of them were found once. The top ten hold 1.4% to 1.5% of the sample.

Points on this clone: Its antigen specificity is not known. Within one base of it there is no much larger clone, and no base qualities were kept.

What was sequenced was PBMCs or T cells enriched from blood (not recorded which). The TCR sequence derives from a woman aged 18-29 years who had been exposed to COVID-19.

The bases read TGTGCCAGCTCACCGGGGACAGGGGGCGCTTTCCGTGGCTACACCTTC. It translates as CASSPGTGGAFRGYTF. The rearranged segments are TRBV18 and TRBJ1-2; 12 of the junction bases match TRBD1. CDR1 and CDR2 are read off the germline V gene as KGHSH and LQKENI. Trimming leaves V shorter by 3 bases and J shorter by 7 bases, with the junction holding 9 bases beyond the gene matches. The CDR3, from cysteine to phenylalanine, totals 16 residues. Here the CDR3 DNA is all that survives: 48 bases in frame from base 1. Joined to the reference TRBV18 and TRBJ1-2 proteins, this CDR3 gives the full variable domain: NAGVMQNPRHLVRRRGQEARLRCSPMKGHSHVYWYRQLPEEGLKFMVYLQKENIIDESGMPKERFSAEFPKEGPSILRIQQVVRGDSAAYFCASSPGTGGAFRGYTFGSGTRLTVV.